The rows below give T cell receptor beta chains drawn from one sample of a study of blood T cell repertoires in COVID-19. Measured with immunoSEQ multiplex PCR; TCRdb has only the in-frame clones, and not every one. This table holds roughly 160,000 clones, roughly 89% found once. The sequencing input was peripheral blood. These receptors originate from a woman aged 55-70 years who had recovered from COVID-19. Both conserved end residues are part of each CDR3. A D gene is named only where the DNA matches it firmly. Clone size is stated in some rows and not others, as once, few, many or a class when expanded.

clone_size j_call v_call d_call cdr3_nt cdr3_aa
. TRBJ2-3 TRBV19 TRBD2 TGTGCCAGTACTAGCGGTACAGATACGCAGTATTTT CASTSGTDTQYF
. TRBJ1-5 TRBV7-2 . TGTGCCAGCAGCTTAGCGGGCAGGGGACAGCCCCAGCATTTT CASSLAGRGQPQHF
. TRBJ2-3 TRBV4-2 TRBD2 TGTGCCAGCTCTACTAGCGGGGGGGTGGATACGCAGTATTTT CASSTSGGVDTQYF
few TRBJ1-2 TRBV7-3 TRBD1 TGTGCCAGCAGCCCTCAGGGGGCTAACTATGGCTACACCTTC CASSPQGANYGYTF
. TRBJ2-2 TRBV7-9 TRBD2 TGTGCCACCCCCGCTCTAGCGGGGGCCCGAACCGGGGAGCTGTTTTTT CATPALAGARTGELFF
. TRBJ2-3 TRBV5-1 . TGCGCCAGCAGCTTGGGCGTCACTAGTAGGACAGACACAGATACGCAGTATTTT CASSLGVTSRTDTDTQYF
. TRBJ1-2 TRBV25-1 TRBD1 TGTGCCAGCAGTGGAGCCGGGACAGGGGTTTACTATGGCTACACCTTC CASSGAGTGVYYGYTF
. TRBJ1-1 TRBV12-3/TRBV12-4 . TGTGCCAGCAGCGCAGGAGGGAACACTGAAGCTTTCTTT CASSAGGNTEAFF
once TRBJ2-7 TRBV28 TRBD2 TGTGCCACCACTCGGGGAGGGAACTACTACGAGCAGTACTTC CATTRGGNYYEQYF
once TRBJ1-2 TRBV28 . TGTGCCAGCAGCTCGCACCCCCAGGCTAACTATGGCTACACCTTC CASSSHPQANYGYTF
few TRBJ2-7 TRBV4-1 TRBD1 TGCGCCAGCAGCCAAGAGAGACAGGGGGCATGGTACGAGCAGTACTTC CASSQERQGAWYEQYF
. TRBJ2-3 TRBV5-1 TRBD2 TGCGCCAGCAGCTTAAGCGGGGCTAGCACAGATACGCAGTATTTT CASSLSGASTDTQYF
. TRBJ1-2 TRBV28 TRBD1 TGTGCCAGTCGACAGGGGCGGGACTATGGCTACACCTTC CASRQGRDYGYTF
. TRBJ1-4 TRBV27 . TGTGCCAGTTCAGGGACTGCAACTAATGAAAAACTGTTTTTT CASSGTATNEKLFF
. TRBJ2-3 TRBV6-1 . TGTGCCAGCAGTGAGTCCGGCGGAGATACGCAGTATTTT CASSESGGDTQYF
. TRBJ1-4 TRBV5-1 . TGCGCCAGCAGCCTCAAACCGGGTGAAAAACTGTTTTTT CASSLKPGEKLFF
. TRBJ2-3 TRBV9 TRBD2 TGTGCCAGCAGCGAGGGACTAGCGGGGGGCCGACCCCGCACAGATACGCAGTATTTT CASSEGLAGGRPRTDTQYF
. TRBJ2-3 TRBV6-5 TRBD2 TGTGCCAGCAGTAGCGGGGAAGTCACAGATACGCAGTATTTT CASSSGEVTDTQYF
. TRBJ1-2 TRBV19 . TGTGCCAGTAGCGAATCCCTCCCTTCTATTGGCTACACCTTC CASSESLPSIGYTF
few TRBJ1-5 TRBV10-1 TRBD1 TGCGCCAGCAGTGAGGTACGCAGGGGGAGGCAGCCCCAGCATTTT CASSEVRRGRQPQHF
. TRBJ1-2 TRBV7-3 . TGTGCCAGCAGCTCTGGACTTTTTGTTAACTATGGCTACACCTTC CASSSGLFVNYGYTF
. TRBJ2-7 TRBV7-9 TRBD1 TGTGCCAGCAGCTTATCTCGGACAGGTTGGAGCTCCTACGAGCAGTACTTC CASSLSRTGWSSYEQYF
. TRBJ1-4 TRBV2 . TGTGCCAGCAGGGAGGAGTATGAAAAACTGTTTTTT CASREEYEKLFF